This entry describes one T cell receptor (beta chain). The data stem from a study of cytomegalovirus exposure and HLA in healthy donors. Germline V gene sequence: CDR1 SNHLY, CDR2 FYNNEI. This CDR3 has 15 amino acids. V dropped 3 bases and J dropped 6; count of bases not matched to a gene: 7. PCR used 60 Vbeta primers and 13 Jbeta primers. Data came from immunoSEQ multiplex PCR; TCRdb stores just in-frame clones and leaves some out. The table for this sample gives roughly 140,000 clones. The genes are TRBV2 and TRBJ1-4, with 7 bases identical to TRBD1. This receptor was obtained from a man aged 35 to 55 in good health and CMV-seronegative. Material for sequencing was PBMCs. The CDR3 here is CASSDFGTADEKLFF. The CDR3 nucleotides are TGTGCCAGCAGTGACTTTGGGACAGCCGATGAAAAACTGTTTTTT.